This TCR beta chain was documented in a study of blood T cell repertoires in COVID-19. TCRdb's table, derived via immunoSEQ multiplex PCR, lists solely in-frame clones and lacks some. The sample includes some 350,000 clones, about nine tenths of them seen just once. Germline V gives CDR1 MGHRA, CDR2 YSYEKL. CDR3 length: 15 amino acids. V was shortened by 0 bases and J by 6 bases, with 12 bases between the two germline ends. This sequence originates from a woman aged 70-85 years with COVID-19, enrolled during active disease. The sequencing sample was made of peripheral blood. This chain uses TRBV4-1 with TRBJ1-5; unclear D gene. The CDR3 nucleotides read TGCGCCAGCAGCCAAGAGAATACGACACCTCAGCCCCAGCATTTT. It specifies CASSQENTTPQPQHF.